This T cell receptor (beta chain) was sequenced in a study of blood T cell repertoires in COVID-19. V trimming: 6 bases; J trimming: 5 bases; junction bases outside the gene matches: 5. CDR1 and CDR2 from the germline V gene are SGHDT and YYEEEE. The CDR3 extends over 13 amino acids. The authors' processing: Using reference gene primer amplification, nucleated cell counts were estimated. Method: immunoSEQ multiplex PCR; TCRdb's copy keeps in-frame clones and lacks some. Clone size and the V and J calls come from that table; the DNA yielded D and trimming. The sample lists over 50,000 clones, around 87% occurring once.

The TCR comes from a man aged 55 to 70 with acute or convalescent COVID-19. The chain combines TRBV5-6 with TRBJ2-5; 9 nucleotides agree with TRBD1. Sequencing was done on a sample of peripheral blood. CDR3 in amino acids: CASTLTGGETQYF. CDR3 coding DNA: TGTGCCAGCACCCTCACAGGGGGCGAGACCCAGTACTTC.